Below are 18 T cell receptor beta chains sequenced from a single sample in a study of blood T cell repertoires in COVID-19. Only in-frame clones appear in the TCRdb table, and some are missing; sequencing was by immunoSEQ multiplex PCR. The sample lists over 200,000 clones; around 84% were seen once. Sequenced: PBMCs or T cells enriched from blood (not recorded which). Receptor source: a woman in her forties who had recovered from COVID-19.

As DNA, the CDR3 is TGTGCCAGCAGCCCAGCCGTGGTAGCGGGCGATATTTACGAGCAGTACTTC. This gives the protein CASSPAVVAGDIYEQYF. This chain connects TRBV21-1 to TRBJ2-7; the table calls TRBD2, which could not be checked here. TRBV21-1 is listed as a pseudogene. CDR3 length: 17 residues.

This sequence joins TRBV27 and TRBJ2-6; D is perhaps TRBD2 (5 bases). Germline CDR1 MNHEY, CDR2 SMNVEV (reference sequence). Trimming pared 2 bases from V and 4 bases from J, leaving 9 bases between. The CDR3 consists of 15 residues. DNA for the CDR3: TGTGCCAGCAGTTTAGGGCGGGTGGGGGCCAACGTCCTGACTTTC. Amino acids: CASSLGRVGANVLTF.

This chain connects TRBV5-1 to TRBJ1-2; 8 bases fit TRBD1. The germline V gene encodes CDR1 SGHRS and CDR2 YFSETQ. The V and J ends lost 8 bases and 8 bases, in that order; junction bases with no gene match: 11. The CDR3 consists of 13 residues. CDR3 in amino acids: CASSSGGEVGYTF. The CDR3, as DNA: TGCGCCAGTTCCTCAGGGGGCGAAGTCGGCTACACCTTC.

The chain employs TRBV28 and TRBJ2-2; D perhaps matches TRBD2 (5 bases). Germline V gene lookup returns CDR1 MDHEN and CDR2 SYDVKM. V was cut by 10 bases and J by 4 bases, with 19 bases left in between. The CDR3 spans 15 residues. The CDR3 sequence: CATETTNGVTGELFF. Written as DNA, the CDR3 is TGTGCCACAGAAACGACTAACGGGGTCACCGGGGAGCTGTTTTTT. Supplemented by reference TRBV28 and TRBJ2-2, the full variable domain reads DVKVTQSSRYLVKRTGEKVFLECVQDMDHENMFWYRQDPGLGLRLIYFSYDVKMKEKGDIPEGYSVSREKKERFSLILESASTNQTSMYLCATETTNGVTGELFFGEGSRLTVL.

The chain uses TRBV28 and TRBJ2-7; D is uncertain. The CDR3 has 12 amino acids. Trimming removed 6 bases at V and 2 bases at J, with 8 bases between. The V gene's germline CDR1 is MDHEN and CDR2 SYDVKM. The CDR3 spells CASSLEPYEQYF. The CDR3 DNA reads as TGTGCCAGCAGCCTTGAGCCCTACGAGCAGTACTTC. Using reference TRBV28 and TRBJ2-7 for the parts outside the CDR3, the full variable domain is DVKVTQSSRYLVKRTGEKVFLECVQDMDHENMFWYRQDPGLGLRLIYFSYDVKMKEKGDIPEGYSVSREKKERFSLILESASTNQTSMYLCASSLEPYEQYFGPGTRLTVT.

The table lists this clone with a count of one. This rearrangement joins TRBV5-1 to TRBJ1-3; D is uncertain. V was pared by 6 bases and J by 2 bases, with 12 bases between. CDR3 length: 14 residues. Germline V gene lookup returns CDR1 SGHRS and CDR2 YFSETQ. DNA for the CDR3: TGCGCCAGCAAATCGGCCGGGACTGGAAACACCATATATTTT. Translation gives CASKSAGTGNTIYF.

This chain joins TRBV5-6 and TRBJ1-2; TRBD1 is a possible D gene (5 bases). CDR1 and CDR2 (germline): SGHDT, YYEEEE. This CDR3 contains 13 residues. V dropped 0 bases and J dropped 8 bases, with 11 bases sitting between them. The CDR3 loop is CASSLAPGGGYTF. CDR3 coding DNA: TGTGCCAGCAGCTTGGCACCCGGGGGAGGCTACACCTTC.

The chain combines TRBV7-9 with TRBJ1-1; 10 bases are shared with TRBD1. The CDR3 extends over 15 amino acids. CDR1 and CDR2 from the germline V gene are SEHNR and FQNEAQ (reference sequence). V lost 6 bases and J lost 4; bases outside the gene matches: 8. The CDR3 loop is CASRQTTGGGTEAFF. The CDR3 DNA reads TGTGCCAGCAGGCAGACGACAGGGGGCGGCACTGAAGCTTTCTTT.

This sequence joins TRBV4-1 and TRBJ2-3, with D maybe TRBD1 (5 bases). The V end was cut by 1 base, the J end by 2 bases, with 13 bases between. The CDR3 has 16 amino acids. Germline CDR1 reads MGHRA; CDR2 reads YSYEKL. The CDR3 sequence: CASSQANMGPTDTQYF. The CDR3, as DNA: TGCGCCAGCAGCCAAGCTAATATGGGGCCCACAGATACGCAGTATTTT.

Only a few counts were recorded for this clone. This chain links TRBV19 with TRBJ1-2, with 7 bases lining up with TRBD1. With V trimmed by 7 bases and J by 4 bases, 6 bases remained unmatched. Germline V lookup: CDR1 LNHDA, CDR2 SQIVND (reference sequence). This CDR3 has 13 amino acids. The CDR3: CASTPDRFYGYTF. DNA for the CDR3: TGTGCCAGTACTCCGGACAGGTTCTATGGCTACACCTTC.

The gene calls are TRBV4-3 and TRBJ2-7; the match to TRBD2 covers 8 bases. The V gene's germline CDR1 is LGHNA and CDR2 YSLEER. V lost 6 bases to trimming and J lost 4 bases; unmatched junction nucleotides: 26. This CDR3 has 20 amino acids. The CDR3 protein is CASRQNPWGLVPLTGYEQYV. DNA for the CDR3: TGCGCCAGCAGGCAAAATCCATGGGGACTAGTTCCCCTAACTGGTTACGAGCAGTACGTC.

The chain recombines TRBV6-6 with TRBJ2-7; D is perhaps TRBD2 (6 bases). Germline V gene sequence: CDR1 MNHNY, CDR2 SVGAGI (reference sequence). The CDR3 is 14 residues long. V lost 7 bases and J 2 bases, leaving 15 bases between the germline ends. CDR3 sequence: CASTRGSSAYEQYF. The CDR3 nucleotides are TGTGCCAGCACTCGGGGGAGTAGTGCCTACGAGCAGTACTTC.

The rearrangement joins TRBV19 to TRBJ2-3; 8 nucleotides agree with TRBD2. Trimming took 5 bases from V and 2 from J; bases not matched to a gene: 9. Per germline, CDR1 LNHDA and CDR2 SQIVND (reference sequence). The CDR3 spans 16 residues. The CDR3 DNA follows: TGTGCCAGTAGTTCCGCGGATAGCGGGGTCACAGATACGCAGTATTTT. Protein: CASSSADSGVTDTQYF.

The rearrangement links TRBV29-1 to TRBJ1-2, with TRBD1 as a possible D gene (5 bases). Trimming took off 3 bases at V and 5 bases at J, with 10 bases between the two ends. CDR3 size: 12 residues. Germline-derived CDR1 and CDR2 are SQVTM and ANQGSEA. DNA of the CDR3: TGCAGCGTTGACGGGGGAGATTATGGCTACACCTTC. This gives the protein CSVDGGDYGYTF.

There are a few counts of this clone. The chain uses TRBV5-1 and TRBJ2-7, with a possible D match to TRBD2 (5 bases). Germline CDR1 SGHRS, CDR2 YFSETQ. The CDR3 contains 14 residues. V was trimmed by 0 bases and J by 2 bases, leaving 9 bases between them. The CDR3: CASSLEGRTYEQYF. The CDR3, as DNA: TGCGCCAGCAGCTTGGAAGGGAGAACCTACGAGCAGTACTTC.

This rearrangement joins TRBV10-3 to TRBJ1-5; the D gene is possibly TRBD1 (6 bases). CDR3 length: 13 amino acids. V was cut by 11 bases and J by 3 bases, with 14 bases left in between. Per the germline V gene, CDR1 is ENHRY and CDR2 is SYGVKD. Here the CDR3 DNA reads TGTGCCTCGGGGGGGGACATCAATCAGCCCCAGCATTTT. It is translated as CASGGDINQPQHF.

This chain joins TRBV27 and TRBJ1-2; TRBD1 agrees at 7 bases. The CDR3 spans 13 residues. V lost 3 bases and J lost 7; bases outside the gene matches: 5. In germline, CDR1 is MNHEY, CDR2 SMNVEV (reference sequence). This chain's CDR3 is CASSFHRDSGYTF. CDR3 bases: TGTGCCAGCAGTTTCCACCGGGACAGTGGCTACACCTTC.

This chain joins TRBV5-4 and TRBJ2-6; TRBD1 matches at 7 bases. Germline CDR1 reads SGHNT; CDR2 reads YYREEE (reference sequence). The CDR3 covers 18 residues. V shed 4 bases and J 0 bases; nucleotides not matched to a gene: 10. The CDR3 reads CASSAPGQYSSGANVLTF. In nucleotides, the CDR3 is TGTGCCAGCAGCGCGCCGGGACAGTATTCCTCTGGGGCCAACGTCCTGACTTTC. Complete variable domain (other parts from reference TRBV5-4 and TRBJ2-6): ETGVTQSPTHLIKTRGQQVTLRCSSQSGHNTVSWYQQALGQGPQFIFQYYREEENGRGNFPPRFSGLQFPNYSSELNVNALELDDSALYLCASSAPGQYSSGANVLTFGAGSRLTVL.